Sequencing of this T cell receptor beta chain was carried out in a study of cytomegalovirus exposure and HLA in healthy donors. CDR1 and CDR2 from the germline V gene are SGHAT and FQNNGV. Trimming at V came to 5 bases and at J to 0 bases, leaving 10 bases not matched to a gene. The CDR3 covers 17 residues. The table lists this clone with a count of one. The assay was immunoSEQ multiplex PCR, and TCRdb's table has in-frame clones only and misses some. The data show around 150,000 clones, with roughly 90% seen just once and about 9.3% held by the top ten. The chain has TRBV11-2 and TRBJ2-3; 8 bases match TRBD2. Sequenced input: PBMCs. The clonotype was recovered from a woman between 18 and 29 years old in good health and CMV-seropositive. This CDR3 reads CASSPLWPSGSTDTQYF. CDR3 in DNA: TGTGCCAGCAGCCCCCTTTGGCCTAGCGGGAGCACAGATACGCAGTATTTT. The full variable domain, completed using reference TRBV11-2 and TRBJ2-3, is EAGVAQSPRYKIIEKRQSVAFWCNPISGHATLYWYQQILGQGPKLLIQFQNNGVVDDSQLPKDRFSAERLKGVDSTLKIQPAKLEDSAVYLCASSPLWPSGSTDTQYFGPGTRLTVL.